This paragraph reports one T cell receptor beta chain. This sample is drawn from a study of control samples from healthy donors and cancer patients. Some clones are missing from TCRdb's copy, which holds only in-frame ones; the method was immunoSEQ multiplex PCR. The repertoire holds tens of thousands of clones, with around nine tenths as singletons. Sequencing used PBMCs. The TCR comes from a middle-aged man with colorectal cancer.

The CDR3 loop is CASSLRGVGNQPQHF. The CDR3 DNA reads as TGTGCCAGCAGTTTAAGGGGGGTAGGCAATCAGCCCCAGCATTTT. The chain recombines TRBV27 with TRBJ1-5; tentative D call: TRBD1 (6 bases). V was shortened by 2 bases and J by 2 bases, with 10 bases between the two germline ends. Germline-derived CDR1 and CDR2 are MNHEY and SMNVEV (reference sequence). This CDR3 has 15 amino acids.